Below, 29 T cell receptor beta chains from the same sample are listed, as sequenced in a study of cytomegalovirus exposure and HLA in healthy donors. This PCR relied on a set of 60 Vbeta primers and 13 Jbeta primers. Clones were read by immunoSEQ multiplex PCR, and TCRdb kept only the in-frame ones, dropping some. The repertoire holds about 100,000 clones, with roughly 80% as singletons. Sequencing was done on a sample of PBMCs. The receptors stem from a man aged 40-49 years in good health and CMV-seropositive.

The rearrangement joins TRBV5-1 to TRBJ2-5; 10 bases match TRBD1. V lost 0 bases and J lost 5; bases outside the gene matches: 4. The CDR3 length is 15 residues. Germline CDR1 reads SGHRS; CDR2 reads YFSETQ. The CDR3 DNA follows: TGCGCCAGCAGCTTGGAGGGACAGGGGTACGAGACCCAGTACTTC. Amino acid sequence: CASSLEGQGYETQYF.

In DNA form, the CDR3 reads TGTGCCAGCAGCCCCGTTAGAGGGCCGGATGAAAAACTGTTTTTT. Translation gives CASSPVRGPDEKLFF. V and J are TRBV11-2 and TRBJ1-4; D ambiguous. Trimming cost V 5 bases and J 6 bases, with 16 bases left between them. Germline V CDR1 and CDR2: SGHAT, FQNNGV. The CDR3 length is 15 residues.

The rearrangement joins TRBV12-5 to TRBJ1-2; 9 nucleotides align to TRBD1. V was pared by 6 bases and J by 7 bases, with 9 bases of the junction left unmatched. The germline gives CDR1 LGHNT, CDR2 FRNRAP. The CDR3 extends over 14 amino acids. The CDR3 nucleotides read TGTGCTAGTGGAAAAACCGGGACAGGGTGTGGCTACACCTTC. Residues: CASGKTGTGCGYTF.

This chain uses TRBV4-1 with TRBJ2-1; TRBD2 is a possible D gene (7 bases). Trimming shortened V by 0 bases and J by 1 base, and 13 bases separated the two germline ends. Per the germline V gene, CDR1 is MGHRA and CDR2 is YSYEKL. The CDR3 sequence is 17 residues long. CDR3 sequence: CASSQEGGRVSYNEQFF. The CDR3 DNA follows: TGCGCCAGCAGCCAAGAGGGGGGGCGGGTTTCCTACAATGAGCAGTTCTTC.

The chain carries TRBV5-1 and TRBJ1-1; no reliable D call. Germline CDR1 reads SGHRS; CDR2 reads YFSETQ. Deletions cut 1 base from V and 3 bases from J, with 10 bases between. The CDR3 is 14 residues long. The CDR3 loop is CASSLNNGDTEAFF. The CDR3 bases are TGCGCCAGCAGCTTGAATAACGGGGACACTGAAGCTTTCTTT. The variable domain in full, with the rest retrieved from reference TRBV5-1 and TRBJ1-1, is KAGVTQTPRYLIKTRGQQVTLSCSPISGHRSVSWYQQTPGQGLQFLFEYFSETQRNKGNFPGRFSGRQFSNSRSEMNVSTLELGDSALYLCASSLNNGDTEAFFGQGTRLTVV.

CDR3 in amino acids: CASSAQEFDKNIQYF. The CDR3 nucleotides are TGTGCCAGCAGCGCCCAAGAGTTTGACAAAAACATTCAGTACTTC. This chain uses TRBV5-4 with TRBJ2-4; D is unclear. The germline V and J ends were trimmed by 4 bases and 3 bases, with 14 bases remaining between them. Germline CDR1 and CDR2: SGHNT and YYREEE (reference sequence). There are 15 residues in the CDR3.

As DNA, the CDR3 is TGTGCCAGCAAGGAACAAGGGGGTAATTCACCCCTCCACTTT. Its protein product is CASKEQGGNSPLHF. This sequence joins TRBV6-5 and TRBJ1-6; weak D call: TRBD1 (6 bases). The CDR3 covers 14 residues. The V end lost 7 bases, the J end lost 6 bases, and 13 bases lay between the germline ends. The V gene's germline CDR1 is MNHEY and CDR2 SVGAGI.

Of note for this clone: One junction end does not reproduce the germline sequence, and a read error may be involved. V usage is TRBV5-4 and J usage is TRBJ2-1; TRBD2 is a possible D gene (6 bases). CDR1 is SGHNT and CDR2 is YYREEE in the germline V gene (reference sequence). There are 16 residues in the CDR3. In DNA, the CDR3 is TGTGCCAGCAGCTTGTACGGGACTGCCTCCCACAATGAGCAGTTCTTC. This gives the protein CASSLYGTASHNEQFF.

The chain uses TRBV9 and TRBJ1-2; a weak D match, TRBD1 (5 bases). Germline CDR1 reads SGDLS; CDR2 reads YYNGEE. The CDR3 spans 12 residues. Trimming pared 2 bases from V and 8 bases from J, leaving 10 bases between. The CDR3 sequence: CASSVPGGGYTF. Written as DNA, the CDR3 is TGTGCCAGCAGCGTCCCCGGGGGAGGCTACACCTTC. Combining the CDR3 with reference TRBV9 and TRBJ1-2 gives the whole variable domain DSGVTQTPKHLITATGQRVTLRCSPRSGDLSVYWYQQSLDQGLQFLIQYYNGEERAKGNILERFSAQQFPDLHSELNLSSLELGDSALYFCASSVPGGGYTFGSGTRLTVV.

This rearrangement joins TRBV5-6 to TRBJ2-7, with D unclear. V was trimmed by 0 bases and J by 7 bases, leaving 11 bases between them. There are 13 residues in the CDR3. CDR1 is SGHDT and CDR2 is YYEEEE in the germline V gene. The DNA for the CDR3 is TGTGCCAGCAGCTTGGAGGTCCGGAGAGAGCAGTACTTC. It is translated as CASSLEVRREQYF.

V gene TRBV27 combines with J gene TRBJ2-3; 9 bases align to TRBD2. The V and J ends lost 6 bases and 0 bases, in that order; junction bases with no gene match: 4. The germline V gene has CDR1 MNHEY and CDR2 SMNVEV (reference sequence). The CDR3 is made up of 15 amino acids. This CDR3 is CASSGLASSTDTQYF. For the CDR3, the DNA is TGTGCCAGCAGCGGACTAGCGTCTAGCACAGATACGCAGTATTTT.

The chain combines TRBV6-1 with TRBJ1-1; 7 bases map to TRBD1. The CDR3 loop spans 14 amino acids. Per the germline V gene, CDR1 is MNHNS and CDR2 is SASEGT. The V gene end was trimmed by 7 bases and the J gene end by 0 bases; junction bases not matched to a gene: 5. The CDR3 loop is CASTRGQMNTEAFF. The CDR3 bases are TGTGCCAGCACCAGGGGACAGATGAACACTGAAGCTTTCTTT.

Points on this clone: The sample has other DNA sequences that encode this CDR3 too. V usage is TRBV7-2 and J usage is TRBJ2-5; D perhaps matches TRBD2 (6 bases). The CDR3 consists of 17 residues. Trimming left V 1 base short and J 5 bases short, with 20 bases between. CDR1 is SGHTA and CDR2 is FQGNSA in the germline V gene. The CDR3 DNA follows: TGTGCCAGCAGCTTAGGTGCGGGGTCTAGTGGGATTGAGACCCAGTACTTC. Amino acids: CASSLGAGSSGIETQYF.

This chain uses TRBV4-3 with TRBJ2-5, with a tentative D call TRBD1 (5 bases). With 3 bases removed from V and 5 bases from J, the gap between germline ends came to 16 bases. CDR3 length: 15 amino acids. Germline CDR1 LGHNA, CDR2 YSLEER. CDR3 in DNA: TGCGCCAGCAGCCAGACCCGTACTAAGGGGGAGACCCAGTACTTC. Protein: CASSQTRTKGETQYF.

The genes are TRBV5-1 and TRBJ2-3; possible D gene TRBD1, 5 bases. The CDR3 spans 14 residues. V was trimmed by 4 bases and J by 3 bases, leaving 12 bases between them. The germline gives CDR1 SGHRS, CDR2 YFSETQ. Here the CDR3 DNA reads TGCGCCAGCAGCCCTCGACAGATAACAGATACGCAGTATTTT. Translation: CASSPRQITDTQYF. Using reference TRBV5-1 and TRBJ2-3 for the parts outside the CDR3, the full variable domain is KAGVTQTPRYLIKTRGQQVTLSCSPISGHRSVSWYQQTPGQGLQFLFEYFSETQRNKGNFPGRFSGRQFSNSRSEMNVSTLELGDSALYLCASSPRQITDTQYFGPGTRLTVL.

The genes are TRBV7-6 and TRBJ2-5; weak D call: TRBD1 (6 bases). Germline V gene lookup returns CDR1 SGHVS and CDR2 FNYEAQ. The CDR3 spans 14 residues. Trimming stripped 5 bases from V and 1 base from J, with 11 bases between. Written as DNA, the CDR3 is TGTGCCAGCAGCGCAACAGGGATCCAAGAGACCCAGTACTTC. It encodes CASSATGIQETQYF.

V usage is TRBV5-1 and J usage is TRBJ1-1, with D possibly matching TRBD1 (6 bases). Between the trimmed V and J ends, which lost 1 base and 6 bases, there was a span of 10 bases. CDR1 SGHRS and CDR2 YFSETQ come from the germline V gene. This CDR3 has 13 residues. The CDR3 nucleotides read TGCGCCAGCAGCTTGTGGGGGCAGGCTGAAGCTTTCTTT. Translation: CASSLWGQAEAFF.

This clone was counted a few times. The sample holds other DNA sequences that translate to the same CDR3. The V call is TRBV28, the J call TRBJ1-4; D ambiguous. V was cut by 6 bases and J by 6 bases, with 11 bases left in between. CDR3 length: 13 residues. CDR1 is MDHEN, CDR2 SYDVKM, per germline. CDR3 DNA sequence: TGTGCCAGCAGCGTCCAGATCGATGAAAAACTGTTTTTT. Translating it yields CASSVQIDEKLFF.

This clone was observed a handful of times. The chain employs TRBV2 and TRBJ2-7; the D gene is possibly TRBD1 (7 bases). The V end was cut by 4 bases, the J end by 3 bases, with 10 bases between. Per the germline V gene, CDR1 is SNHLY and CDR2 is FYNNEI. The CDR3 runs 13 residues. The CDR3 region is CASSGGDSYEQYF. The CDR3 DNA reads TGTGCCAGCAGTGGGGGGGACAGCTACGAGCAGTACTTC.

The chain uses TRBV5-4 and TRBJ2-3; 8 bases match TRBD2. The V gene's germline CDR1 is SGHNT and CDR2 YYREEE (reference sequence). J gave up 4 bases and V 4 bases, and 14 bases lay outside the gene matches. CDR3 length equals 17 residues. CDR3 loop: CASSPYRAGVNSDTQYF. In nucleotides, the CDR3 is TGTGCCAGCAGCCCCTACCGAGCGGGAGTAAACTCAGATACGCAGTATTTT. The full variable domain, completed using reference TRBV5-4 and TRBJ2-3, is ETGVTQSPTHLIKTRGQQVTLRCSSQSGHNTVSWYQQALGQGPQFIFQYYREEENGRGNFPPRFSGLQFPNYSSELNVNALELDDSALYLCASSPYRAGVNSDTQYFGPGTRLTVL.

The V and J genes are TRBV28 and TRBJ2-2, with TRBD1 identical over 10 bases. The CDR3 has 15 amino acids. After removal of 3 bases from V and 6 bases from J, the junction contained 4 bases not matched to a gene. From germline, CDR1 is MDHEN and CDR2 SYDVKM. DNA for the CDR3: TGTGCCAGCAGTTTTGTCGGGACAGGGGCCGGGGAGCTGTTTTTT. It translates to CASSFVGTGAGELFF.

This clone was seen once. The rearrangement uses TRBV4-3 and TRBJ2-2; tentative D call: TRBD2 (5 bases). V was trimmed by 4 bases and J by 1 base, leaving 13 bases between them. The length of the CDR3 is 16 residues. In germline, CDR1 is LGHNA, CDR2 YSLEER. This chain's CDR3 is CASSLARTLNTGELFF. The CDR3 DNA follows: TGCGCCAGCAGCCTGGCAAGGACTCTGAACACCGGGGAGCTGTTTTTT.

The rearrangement links TRBV29-1 to TRBJ1-1; 9 positions match TRBD1. CDR1 and CDR2 (germline): SQVTM, ANQGSEA. Trimming at V came to 5 bases and at J to 1 base, leaving 5 bases not matched to a gene. CDR3 length equals 14 residues. The CDR3 DNA reads TGCAGCGTTAGGGACAGGGAGGGGAACACTGAAGCTTTCTTT. Protein: CSVRDREGNTEAFF.

This clone showed up just a few times. The genes are TRBV28 and TRBJ2-2; tentative D call: TRBD2 (5 bases). V lost 6 bases, J lost 2 bases, and 16 bases lay in between. Germline CDR1 and CDR2: MDHEN and SYDVKM. This CDR3 spans 16 amino acids. The DNA for the CDR3 is TGTGCCAGCAGCCGAATCAGAGGGTCTAACACCGGGGAGCTGTTTTTT. It yields the protein CASSRIRGSNTGELFF.

The gene calls are TRBV11-3 and TRBJ2-3; D gene unclear. Germline-derived CDR1 and CDR2 are SGHNT and YENEEA. V lost 4 bases, J lost 6 bases, and 11 bases lay in between. The CDR3 spans 13 residues. The CDR3 loop is CASSSEFYDTQYF. Written as DNA, the CDR3 is TGTGCCAGCAGCTCCGAATTCTACGATACGCAGTATTTT.

This sequence joins TRBV5-3 and TRBJ2-7; the D gene is possibly TRBD2 (5 bases). TRBV5-3 is sorted into the ORF group, with uncertain function. The ends were cut back, 0 bases at V and 4 bases at J, with 23 bases in the middle. The CDR3 runs 18 residues. The chain's CDR3 is CARSLDIGSGEGFYEQYF. CDR3 coding DNA: TGTGCCAGAAGCTTGGACATCGGGTCGGGTGAGGGATTTTACGAGCAGTACTTC.

The CDR3 bases are TGTGCCAGCAGCCCCGGGAGGGCCTCCCAAGAGACCCAGTACTTC. Translating it yields CASSPGRASQETQYF. The rearrangement links TRBV5-6 to TRBJ2-5, with 8 bases that match TRBD2. Germline CDR1 SGHDT, CDR2 YYEEEE. Trimming took 4 bases from V and 1 from J; bases not matched to a gene: 6. This CDR3 is 15 amino acids long.

Worth noting for this clone: The junction shows a germline mismatch at one end, possibly a read error. Other DNA variants within this sample encode the same CDR3. The J gene is TRBJ1-6, the V gene TRBV5-6, with D unclear. From germline, CDR1 is SGHDT and CDR2 YYEEEE. CDR3 size: 16 residues. CDR3 in amino acids: CASSLGGGSYNSPLHF. The DNA for the CDR3 is TGTGCCAGCAGCTTGGGGGGAGGCTCCTATAATTCGCCCCTCCACTTT.

CDR3: CASRTGTDLEQFF. In nucleotides, the CDR3 is TGTGCCAGCAGGACCGGGACAGACCTTGAGCAGTTCTTC. This chain connects TRBV6-5 to TRBJ2-1, with 7 bases identical to TRBD1. Germline-derived CDR1 and CDR2 are MNHEY and SVGAGI. This CDR3 is built from 13 residues. Trimming removed 6 bases from V and 9 bases from J; junction bases left unmatched: 8.